The present entry profiles one TCR beta chain with its context. Its specificity is unknown. Trimming cost V 3 bases and J 4 bases; bases outside gene matches: 5. The CDR3 runs to 14 residues. Germline V CDR1 and CDR2: KGHSH, LQKENI. The authors obtained PBMCs from over 8.5 ml of fresh peripheral blood. From RNA transcripts, TCR beta CDR3 regions were amplified. HTBI primers were employed in a first-round RT-PCR of the TCR CDR3. TCRdb ran MiXCR on the multiplex PCR reads and lists one entry per CDR3 protein. Seen here are over 150,000 distinct CDR3 sequences, about a sixth observed once, and the top ten hold around 48%. The sample comes from a study of T cells in Graves' hyperthyroidism and ophthalmopathy. Overall study: Peripheral blood was drawn at first diagnosis, prior to all treatment. Study findings and constraints: The model predicted ophthalmopathy a median approximately 6 months before onset. A model using 13 V-J features told ophthalmopathy apart from stable hyperthyroidism.

This clonotype was obtained from a woman aged 50 to 60 with Graves' hyperthyroidism. The chain employs TRBV18 and TRBJ2-5; TRBD1 matches at 7 bases. Sequenced sample: blood. The CDR3, as DNA: TGTGCCAGCTCACCCGGGGACAGTGGAGAGACCCAGTACTTC. Protein product: CASSPGDSGETQYF.